Included here is one T cell receptor beta chain sequence, with context. What it binds is not known. Repertoires were generated with immunoSEQ multiplex PCR, while TCRdb's copy carries only in-frame clones and drops some. The profile shows some 150,000 clones, roughly nine tenths of them singletons. These data come from a study of T cell responses to AZD1222 COVID-19 vaccine. Study-wide results and limits: Vaccine-associated CD4 TCRs spanned spike, dominant at 160-218 and 743-854. White British ancestry dominated among donors, who included more females, and clonal diversity was possibly underestimated.

Germline loops: CDR1 MNHNY, CDR2 SVGAGI (reference sequence). Trimming pared 6 bases from V and 5 bases from J, leaving 11 bases between. There are 13 residues in the CDR3. The sample was peripheral blood, taken after recovery from COVID-19. The clonotype comes from an adult who had recovered from COVID-19. The V and J genes are TRBV6-6 and TRBJ2-1; D gene unclear. This CDR3 is CASSFSDNNEQFF. The CDR3 DNA reads TGTGCCAGCAGCTTCTCAGACAACAATGAGCAGTTCTTC.